The next 30 T cell receptor beta chains were all read from a single sample in a study of blood T cell repertoires in COVID-19. Assay: immunoSEQ multiplex PCR; the TCRdb copy retains only in-frame clones and omits some. The sample has about 290,000 clones, roughly 90% seen once. The sample comprised PBMCs or T cells enriched from blood (not recorded which). The source is a woman aged 40 to 50 who had recovered from COVID-19.

The chain employs TRBV5-1 and TRBJ1-5; 7 nucleotides agree with TRBD1. The germline CDR1 and CDR2 sequences are SGHRS and YFSETQ. CDR3 length equals 13 residues. J was trimmed by 7 bases and V by 4 bases; bases with no gene match: 5. The CDR3 sequence is CASSRGQDQPQHF. DNA of the CDR3: TGCGCCAGCAGCCGCGGACAGGACCAGCCCCAGCATTTT.

The gene calls are TRBV3-1 (or the pseudogene TRBV3-2) and TRBJ2-5; D is perhaps TRBD1 (5 bases). Between the trimmed V and J ends, which lost 2 bases and 1 base, there was a span of 8 bases. CDR1 LGHDT and CDR2 YNNKEL come from the germline V gene (reference sequence). The length of the CDR3 is 14 residues. For the CDR3, the DNA is TGTGCCAGCAGCCAAAGTAGGGGCCAAGAGACCCAGTACTTC. It yields the protein CASSQSRGQETQYF.

This chain uses TRBV3-1 (or the pseudogene TRBV3-2) with TRBJ1-1; maybe TRBD1 (5 bases). Germline lookup yields CDR1 LGHDT and CDR2 YNNKEL (reference sequence). V was clipped by 5 bases and J by 5 bases, with 12 bases between them. CDR3 length: 13 residues. The chain's CDR3 is CASSSTRGTEAFF. Written as DNA, the CDR3 is TGTGCCAGCAGCTCGACTCGGGGGACTGAAGCTTTCTTT.

V is TRBV5-6 and J is TRBJ1-4; TRBD1 matches at 7 bases. Losses at the gene ends were 0 bases for V and 11 bases for J; bases not matched to a gene: 13. This CDR3 has 16 amino acids. In germline, CDR1 is SGHDT, CDR2 YYEEEE. The CDR3 loop is CASSLVGQDGREKLFF. In DNA, the CDR3 is TGTGCCAGCAGCTTGGTCGGACAGGACGGTAGAGAGAAACTGTTTTTT.

This clone has just a few counts. The CDR3 region has the DNA TGTGCCAGCAGCCCGACAGGATCCTATGGCTACACCTTC. Encoded protein: CASSPTGSYGYTF. The chain couples TRBV6-5 to TRBJ1-2, with a possible D match to TRBD1 (6 bases). Germline V gene data show CDR1 as MNHEY and CDR2 as SVGAGI. The CDR3 has 13 amino acids. V lost 6 bases and J 4 bases, leaving 12 bases between the germline ends.

This sequence joins TRBV19 and TRBJ2-7; 8 bases are a match to TRBD1. V was pared by 7 bases and J by 4 bases, with 12 bases of the junction left unmatched. Germline CDR1 is LNHDA and CDR2 is SQIVND (reference sequence). The CDR3 is made up of 15 amino acids. The CDR3 loop is CASKVRGTGTYEQYF. The CDR3 nucleotides are TGTGCCAGTAAGGTGCGCGGGACAGGAACTTACGAGCAGTACTTC. Full variable domain (missing parts from reference TRBV19 and TRBJ2-7): DGGITQSPKYLFRKEGQNVTLSCEQNLNHDAMYWYRQDPGQGLRLIYYSQIVNDFQKGDIAEGYSVSREKKESFPLTVTSAQKNPTAFYLCASKVRGTGTYEQYFGPGTRLTVT.

The chain recombines TRBV19 with TRBJ1-1, with 11 nucleotides matching TRBD1. Trimming at V came to 2 bases and at J to 5 bases, leaving 16 bases not matched to a gene. Germline-derived CDR1 and CDR2 are LNHDA and SQIVND (reference sequence). The CDR3 length is 19 residues. This CDR3 reads CASSIPGWMDRGLFTEAFF. The DNA for the CDR3 is TGTGCCAGTAGTATACCCGGATGGATGGACAGGGGGCTCTTTACTGAAGCTTTCTTT.

This clone was counted a single time. The rearrangement uses TRBV29-1 and TRBJ1-2; 7 bases align to TRBD1. With 1 base clipped from V and 4 bases from J, the junction kept 9 bases outside the gene matches. The CDR3 is 15 amino acids. CDR1 SQVTM and CDR2 ANQGSEA come from the germline V gene. The CDR3 protein is CSVEALRQGGYGYTF. The CDR3 DNA reads as TGCAGCGTTGAAGCCCTCAGACAGGGTGGCTATGGCTACACCTTC. Together with reference TRBV29-1 and TRBJ1-2, the CDR3 gives the full variable domain: SAVISQKPSRDICQRGTSLTIQCQVDSQVTMMFWYRQQPGQSLTLIATANQGSEATYESGFVIDKFPISRPNLTFSTLTVSNMSPEDSSIYLCSVEALRQGGYGYTFGSGTRLTVV.

DNA for the CDR3: TGTGCCAGCTCACCAGATCTTGGGAGCACTGAAGCTTTCTTT. Translated, it gives CASSPDLGSTEAFF. The rearrangement uses TRBV18 and TRBJ1-1; no firm D call. Trimming removed 2 bases at V and 4 bases at J, with 11 bases between. From germline, CDR1 is KGHSH and CDR2 LQKENI. The CDR3 spans 14 residues.

The rearrangement links TRBV7-9 to TRBJ2-3, with 8 bases identical to TRBD1. The CDR3 has 15 residues. From germline, CDR1 is SEHNR and CDR2 FQNEAQ (reference sequence). The J segment lost 3 bases and the V segment lost 7 bases, leaving 9 bases of the junction unmatched. In DNA form, the CDR3 reads TGTGCCAGCACCAAAGGACAGGGTCGAACAGATACGCAGTATTTT. It encodes CASTKGQGRTDTQYF.

V usage is TRBV10-3 and J usage is TRBJ2-3, with 7 bases matching TRBD2. Trimming cost V 6 bases and J 3 bases; bases outside gene matches: 12. The CDR3 is 16 residues long. CDR1 and CDR2 from the germline V gene are ENHRY and SYGVKD. This CDR3 is CAIRDSGGRGTDTQYF. As DNA, the CDR3 is TGTGCCATCAGAGACTCCGGGGGGAGGGGAACAGATACGCAGTATTTT.

V and J are TRBV7-9 and TRBJ1-1, with D possibly TRBD1 on 6 matching bases. The CDR3 sequence is 15 residues long. Germline assignment: CDR1 SEHNR and CDR2 FQNEAQ (reference sequence). Trimming pared 8 bases from V and 2 bases from J, leaving 18 bases between. In DNA form, the CDR3 reads TGTGCCAGCGGAAATTTCCGGGACACCAACACTGAAGCTTTCTTT. It encodes CASGNFRDTNTEAFF.

The chain is built from TRBV6-2 or TRBV6-3 and TRBJ1-2; D ambiguous. CDR1 and CDR2 (germline): MNHEY, SVGEGT. CDR3 length: 12 amino acids. The ends were cut back, 2 bases at V and 4 bases at J, with 5 bases in the middle. This CDR3 reads CASSYGSYGYTF. The CDR3 DNA reads as TGTGCCAGCAGTTACGGGAGCTATGGCTACACCTTC.

This chain joins TRBV5-1 and TRBJ1-3; no clear D. Between the trimmed V and J ends, which lost 2 bases and 0 bases, there was a span of 6 bases. Germline V lookup: CDR1 SGHRS, CDR2 YFSETQ. The CDR3 loop spans 14 amino acids. Here the CDR3 reads CASSFSDSGNTIYF. The CDR3 DNA reads as TGCGCCAGCAGCTTCTCAGACTCTGGAAACACCATATATTTT. The variable domain in full, with the rest retrieved from reference TRBV5-1 and TRBJ1-3, is KAGVTQTPRYLIKTRGQQVTLSCSPISGHRSVSWYQQTPGQGLQFLFEYFSETQRNKGNFPGRFSGRQFSNSRSEMNVSTLELGDSALYLCASSFSDSGNTIYFGEGSWLTVV.

The chain has TRBV19 and TRBJ1-1, with D perhaps TRBD1 (6 bases). V was shortened by 7 bases and J by 8 bases, with 17 bases between the two germline ends. CDR1 LNHDA and CDR2 SQIVND come from the germline V gene (reference sequence). The CDR3 totals 13 residues. CDR3 sequence reads: CASNLNSGTEAFF. CDR3 bases: TGTGCCAGTAACCTAAATTCCGGGACAGAAGCTTTCTTT.

This chain links TRBV6-1 with TRBJ1-3; 10 bases agree with TRBD1. The CDR3 totals 17 residues. The ends lost 1 base at V and 2 bases at J; junction bases unmatched: 5. CDR1 and CDR2 from the germline V gene are MNHNS and SASEGT. For the CDR3, the DNA is TGTGCCAGCAGTGAAGTATGGGGGACAGGGGCTGGAAACACCATATATTTT. Amino acids: CASSEVWGTGAGNTIYF.

The rearrangement uses TRBV7-8 and TRBJ1-5; D may be TRBD1 (6 bases). Trimming pared 5 bases from V and 2 bases from J, leaving 16 bases between. Germline V gene lookup returns CDR1 SGHVS and CDR2 FQNEAQ. The CDR3 spans 16 residues. The CDR3 loop reads CASSPYRVGGNQPQHF. In nucleotides, the CDR3 is TGTGCCAGCAGCCCGTACAGGGTGGGGGGCAATCAGCCCCAGCATTTT.

Turning to this clone: Distinct nucleotide sequences in the sample also encode this CDR3. The chain combines TRBV6-5 with TRBJ1-2; D is unclear. Germline V gene data show CDR1 as MNHEY and CDR2 as SVGAGI. Trimming pared 3 bases from V and 2 bases from J, leaving 10 bases between. This CDR3 comprises 14 residues. CDR3 sequence reads: CASSYSSRNYGYTF. In DNA form, the CDR3 reads TGTGCCAGCAGTTATTCGTCCCGGAACTATGGCTACACCTTC.

This chain joins TRBV5-1 and TRBJ1-4; D perhaps matches TRBD1 (5 bases). Trimming left V 4 bases short and J 4 bases short, with 17 bases between. CDR1 is SGHRS, CDR2 YFSETQ, per germline. CDR3 length: 16 residues. The CDR3 protein is CASSPPAGGNNEKLFF. The CDR3 nucleotides read TGCGCCAGCAGCCCACCAGCTGGGGGGAATAATGAAAAACTGTTTTTT.

V and J are TRBV18 and TRBJ1-1; no clear D gene. CDR3 size: 12 residues. The germline gives CDR1 KGHSH, CDR2 LQKENI. V lost 3 bases to trimming and J lost 8 bases, with 10 bases between them. The CDR3 DNA is TGTGCCAGCTCACCGGAGCGAACCGAAGCTTTCTTT. Translation gives CASSPERTEAFF.

The rearrangement uses TRBV7-2 and TRBJ2-7; 11 nucleotides line up with TRBD2. From germline, CDR1 is SGHTA and CDR2 FQGNSA. The V segment lost 5 bases and the J segment 4 bases; nucleotides outside the gene matches: 10. The CDR3 sequence is 16 residues long. The CDR3, as DNA: TGTGCCAGCAGCCCGAGGACTAGCGGGCCCCGATACGAGCAGTACTTC. This gives the protein CASSPRTSGPRYEQYF.

V is TRBV19 and J is TRBJ1-1; tentatively, D is TRBD1 (5 bases). Per germline, CDR1 LNHDA and CDR2 SQIVND (reference sequence). CDR3 length: 12 residues. The ends were cut back, 3 bases at V and 10 bases at J, with 12 bases in the middle. The CDR3 DNA sequence: TGTGCCAGTAGTATTCAGGGCCGAGGAGCTTTCTTT. This sequence encodes CASSIQGRGAFF.

In DNA, the CDR3 is TGCGCCAGCAGCTTTTCTAAGACAGGGGGCATGAACACTGAAGCTTTCTTT. Amino acid sequence: CASSFSKTGGMNTEAFF. The rearrangement uses TRBV5-1 and TRBJ1-1; 10 bases line up with TRBD1. Trimming removed 2 bases from V and 0 bases from J; junction bases left unmatched: 7. Germline V gene lookup returns CDR1 SGHRS and CDR2 YFSETQ. This CDR3 contains 17 residues.

This chain uses TRBV7-2 with TRBJ1-5; D not certain. This CDR3 contains 13 residues. Germline V gene lookup returns CDR1 SGHTA and CDR2 FQGNSA. Trimming removed 5 bases at V and 5 bases at J, with 10 bases between. The CDR3, as DNA: TGTGCCAGCAGCCAAATACGAGATCAGCCCCAGCATTTT. Protein sequence: CASSQIRDQPQHF.

This chain uses TRBV27 with TRBJ1-1; D remains unclear. Germline V lookup: CDR1 MNHEY, CDR2 SMNVEV (reference sequence). With 0 bases removed from V and 2 bases from J, the gap between germline ends came to 7 bases. The CDR3 covers 14 residues. The CDR3 DNA sequence: TGTGCCAGCAGTTTATCGAGAAGAAACACTGAAGCTTTCTTT. Residues: CASSLSRRNTEAFF.

The chain joins TRBV10-3 to TRBJ1-2; no definite D call. V lost 0 bases to trimming and J lost 11 bases, with 7 bases between them. CDR3 length: 11 residues. Germline V CDR1 and CDR2: ENHRY, SYGVKD. CDR3 DNA: TGTGCCATCAGTGAGTCGACTCTGTACACCTTC. It codes for CAISESTLYTF.

The gene calls are TRBV2 and TRBJ1-2; perhaps TRBD1 as D (5 bases). V lost 5 bases to trimming and J lost 0 bases, with 22 bases between them. Germline lookup yields CDR1 SNHLY and CDR2 FYNNEI. This CDR3 is 18 amino acids long. The CDR3 sequence is CASSLRGDGGGTNYGYTF. CDR3 DNA sequence: TGTGCCAGCAGTCTCCGGGGGGACGGTGGGGGAACTAACTATGGCTACACCTTC. The full variable domain, in which reference TRBV2 and TRBJ1-2 provide the parts outside the CDR3, is EPEVTQTPSHQVTQMGQEVILRCVPISNHLYFYWYRQILGQKVEFLVSFYNNEISEKSEIFDDQFSVERPDGSNFTLKIRSTKLEDSAMYFCASSLRGDGGGTNYGYTFGSGTRLTVV.

The chain recombines TRBV15 with TRBJ2-7, with 7 nucleotides matching TRBD1. Germline CDR1 is LNHNV and CDR2 is YYDKDF (reference sequence). Losses at the gene ends were 5 bases for V and 0 bases for J; bases not matched to a gene: 4. The CDR3 has 14 amino acids. CDR3 sequence (DNA): TGTGCCACCAGCGGAAGGGACAGCTCCTACGAGCAGTACTTC. This encodes CATSGRDSSYEQYF.

This clone was seen just once. The chain carries TRBV20-1 and TRBJ2-7; D is uncertain. V lost 3 bases and J lost 6, with 9 bases in between. The CDR3 is 11 residues long. Germline CDR1 reads DFQATT; CDR2 reads SNEGSKA (reference sequence). The CDR3 is CSARGYFEQYF. The CDR3 nucleotides are TGCAGTGCTAGGGGCTACTTCGAGCAGTACTTC.

The chain carries TRBV19 and TRBJ1-1; the D gene is possibly TRBD1 (6 bases). Germline V gives CDR1 LNHDA, CDR2 SQIVND (reference sequence). The V and J ends lost 5 bases and 11 bases respectively, with 15 bases between them. The CDR3 consists of 12 residues. The DNA for the CDR3 is TGTGCCAGTAGTCCCGACAGGAGAGATGCTTTCTTT. Translated: CASSPDRRDAFF.